What follows are 5 T cell receptor beta chains derived from one specimen sequenced in a study of blood T cell repertoires in COVID-19. Clones were read by immunoSEQ multiplex PCR, and TCRdb kept only the in-frame ones, dropping some. The sample holds under 75,000 clones, under 85% seen once. The material sequenced was peripheral blood. These receptors were obtained from a woman aged 70 to 79 with acute or convalescent COVID-19.

V usage is TRBV24-1 and J usage is TRBJ1-5; a weak D match, TRBD1 (6 bases). Germline CDR1 KGHDR, CDR2 SFDVKD. This CDR3 comprises 16 residues. V dropped 3 bases and J dropped 1 base, with 12 bases sitting between them. The CDR3, as DNA: TGTGCCACCAGTGATCGACGACAGGTCAGCAATCAGCCCCAGCATTTT. Translating it yields CATSDRRQVSNQPQHF.

The chain carries TRBV6-1 and TRBJ1-5, with TRBD1 matching 9 bases. This CDR3 is built from 16 residues. J gave up 6 bases and V 0 bases, and 6 bases lay outside the gene matches. Germline CDR1 MNHNS, CDR2 SASEGT. CDR3 sequence (DNA): TGTGCCAGCAGTGAAGCGCGGGGGACAGGGTCTCAGCCCCAGCATTTT. Translation gives CASSEARGTGSQPQHF.

DNA of the CDR3: TGCAGTGCTAGTTTCGGGGGGAACACTGAAGCTTTCTTT. The encoded protein is CSASFGGNTEAFF. The V call is TRBV20-1, the J call TRBJ1-1; weak D call: TRBD1 (5 bases). Germline V gene lookup returns CDR1 DFQATT and CDR2 SNEGSKA (reference sequence). V dropped 3 bases and J dropped 1 base, with 9 bases sitting between them. CDR3 length equals 13 residues.

This chain connects TRBV5-6 to TRBJ1-3; maybe TRBD1 (5 bases). The V gene's germline CDR1 is SGHDT and CDR2 YYEEEE. V was cut by 0 bases and J by 0 bases, with 10 bases left in between. The CDR3 consists of 16 residues. This CDR3 reads CASSLAATASGNTIYF. The CDR3 nucleotides are TGTGCCAGCAGCTTGGCCGCGACAGCCTCTGGAAACACCATATATTTT. Full variable domain (outside the CDR3, taken from reference TRBV5-6 and TRBJ1-3): DAGVTQSPTHLIKTRGQQVTLRCSPKSGHDTVSWYQQALGQGPQFIFQYYEEEERQRGNFPDRFSGHQFPNYSSELNVNALLLGDSALYLCASSLAATASGNTIYFGEGSWLTVV.

J is TRBJ2-1 and V is TRBV7-9; 12 bases line up with TRBD2. This CDR3 region has 15 residues. V shed 3 bases, J shed 7 bases, and the junction held 4 bases outside the gene matches. Germline CDR1 reads SEHNR; CDR2 reads FQNEAQ (reference sequence). The CDR3 region has the DNA TGTGCCAGCAGCTTCCTAGCGGGGGGGAGTAATGAGCAGTTCTTC. It codes for CASSFLAGGSNEQFF. Full variable domain (outside the CDR3, taken from reference TRBV7-9 and TRBJ2-1): DTGVSQNPRHKITKRGQNVTFRCDPISEHNRLYWYRQTLGQGPEFLTYFQNEAQLEKSRLLSDRFSAERPKGSFSTLEIQRTEQGDSAMYLCASSFLAGGSNEQFFGPGTRLTVL.